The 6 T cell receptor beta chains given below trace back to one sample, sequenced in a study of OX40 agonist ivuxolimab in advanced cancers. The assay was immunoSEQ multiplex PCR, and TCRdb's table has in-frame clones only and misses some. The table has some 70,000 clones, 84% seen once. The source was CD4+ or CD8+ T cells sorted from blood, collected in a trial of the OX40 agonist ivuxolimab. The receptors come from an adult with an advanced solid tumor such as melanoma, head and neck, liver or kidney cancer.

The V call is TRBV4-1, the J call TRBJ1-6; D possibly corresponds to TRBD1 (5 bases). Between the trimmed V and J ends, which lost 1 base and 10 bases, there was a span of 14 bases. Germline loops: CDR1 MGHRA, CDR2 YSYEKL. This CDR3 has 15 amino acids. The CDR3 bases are TGCGCCAGCAGCCAAGCAAGACAGTCGGGCTCACCCCTCCACTTT. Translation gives CASSQARQSGSPLHF.

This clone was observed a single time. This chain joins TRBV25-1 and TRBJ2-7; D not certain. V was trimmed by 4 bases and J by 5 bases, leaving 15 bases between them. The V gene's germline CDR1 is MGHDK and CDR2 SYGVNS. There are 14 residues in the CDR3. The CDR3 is CASSAKGVVHEQYF. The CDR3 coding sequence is TGTGCCAGCAGTGCCAAGGGCGTCGTCCACGAGCAGTACTTC.

DNA of the CDR3: TGTGCCAGCAGCTTAGTGGGACAAAATAATTCACCCCTCCACTTT. The encoded protein is CASSLVGQNNSPLHF. The J gene is TRBJ1-6, the V gene TRBV7-8; possible D gene TRBD1, 6 bases. This CDR3 has 15 residues. Germline V gene sequence: CDR1 SGHVS, CDR2 FQNEAQ. Trimming removed 1 base from V and 5 bases from J, with 9 bases in between. The whole variable domain, remainder taken from reference TRBV7-8 and TRBJ1-6, is GAGVSQSPRYKVAKRGQDVALRCDPISGHVSLFWYQQALGQGPEFLTYFQNEAQLDKSGLPSDRFFAERPEGSVSTLKIQRTQQEDSAVYLCASSLVGQNNSPLHFGNGTRLTVT.

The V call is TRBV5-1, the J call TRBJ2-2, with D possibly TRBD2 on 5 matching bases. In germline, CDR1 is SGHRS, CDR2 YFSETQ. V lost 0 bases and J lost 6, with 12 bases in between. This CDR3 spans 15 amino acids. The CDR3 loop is CASSLEGRPPGELFF. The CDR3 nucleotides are TGCGCCAGCAGCTTGGAAGGGAGACCCCCCGGGGAGCTGTTTTTT.

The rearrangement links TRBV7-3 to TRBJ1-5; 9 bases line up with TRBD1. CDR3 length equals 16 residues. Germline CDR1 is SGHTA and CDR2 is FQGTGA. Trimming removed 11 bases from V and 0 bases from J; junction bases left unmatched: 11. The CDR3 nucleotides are TGTGCCCCCTGGACAGGGGATAGGGATAGCAATCAGCCCCAGCATTTT. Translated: CAPWTGDRDSNQPQHF.

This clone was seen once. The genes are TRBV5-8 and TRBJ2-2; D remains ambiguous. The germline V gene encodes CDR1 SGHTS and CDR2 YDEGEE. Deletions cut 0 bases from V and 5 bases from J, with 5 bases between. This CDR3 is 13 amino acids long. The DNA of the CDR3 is TGTGCCAGCAGCTTGGTTCGGACCGGGGAGCTGTTTTTT. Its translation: CASSLVRTGELFF. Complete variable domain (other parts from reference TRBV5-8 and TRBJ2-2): EAGVTQSPTHLIKTRGQQATLRCSPISGHTSVYWYQQALGLGLQFLLWYDEGEERNRGNFPPRFSGRQFPNYSSELNVNALELEDSALYLCASSLVRTGELFFGEGSRLTVL.